The 10 T cell receptor beta chains given below trace back to one sample, sequenced in a study of T cell repertoires in cytomegalovirus infection. Antigens for these TCRs are unknown. TCRdb called the reads again in MiXCR, with one record for every CDR3 protein. The repertoire holds tens of thousands of distinct CDR3 sequences, with about 39% as singletons. The input for sequencing was CD8+ T cells from cultured PBMCs, taken from culture after CMV antigen stimulation. These receptor sequences come from a human donor in good health (CMV status not recorded). Some clones in this sample may be carry-over from other donors' samples.

The chain couples TRBV7-9 to TRBJ2-5, with D perhaps matching TRBD1 (6 bases). CDR1 and CDR2 (germline): SEHNR, FQNEAQ (reference sequence). The V gene lost 7 bases and the J gene lost 4 bases, with 10 bases spanning the gap. The CDR3 is 12 amino acids. This chain's CDR3 is CASNYRAETQYF. The CDR3 DNA is TGTGCCAGCAATTACAGGGCAGAGACCCAGTACTTC.

V is TRBV9 and J is TRBJ2-1, with 10 positions matching TRBD2. The germline V gene has CDR1 SGDLS and CDR2 YYNGEE. CDR3 length: 14 residues. The trim removed 3 bases at V and 3 bases at J, leaving 0 bases unmatched. The CDR3 region is CASSGTSGYNEQFF. CDR3 coding DNA: TGTGCCAGCAGCGGGACTAGCGGCTACAATGAGCAGTTCTTC. Complete variable domain (other parts from reference TRBV9 and TRBJ2-1): DSGVTQTPKHLITATGQRVTLRCSPRSGDLSVYWYQQSLDQGLQFLIQYYNGEERAKGNILERFSAQQFPDLHSELNLSSLELGDSALYFCASSGTSGYNEQFFGPGTRLTVL.

V is TRBV6-2 or TRBV6-3 and J is TRBJ2-2; TRBD1 agrees at 8 bases. The CDR3 has 14 amino acids. CDR1 and CDR2 from the germline V gene are MNHEY and SVGEGT. The V segment lost 7 bases and the J segment 6 bases; nucleotides outside the gene matches: 7. Written as DNA, the CDR3 is TGTGCCAGCATAGGACAGGGTCGGTCCGGGGAGCTGTTTTTT. This gives the protein CASIGQGRSGELFF.

The genes are TRBV5-8 and TRBJ2-3; tentatively, D is TRBD2 (6 bases). The germline V and J ends were trimmed by 0 bases and 2 bases, with 16 bases remaining between them. The length of the CDR3 is 17 residues. Germline V gene sequence: CDR1 SGHTS, CDR2 YDEGEE. This CDR3 is CASSLARGGTSTDTQYF. The CDR3 nucleotides read TGTGCCAGCAGCTTGGCTCGTGGCGGGACTTCCACAGATACGCAGTATTTT.

J is TRBJ2-3 and V is TRBV4-1, with a weak D call TRBD1 (6 bases). The length of the CDR3 is 14 residues. The V and J ends lost 8 bases and 0 bases respectively, with 12 bases between them. From germline, CDR1 is MGHRA and CDR2 YSYEKL. The chain's CDR3 is CASGVRGSTDTQYF. The CDR3 DNA sequence: TGCGCCAGCGGGGTAAGGGGGAGCACAGATACGCAGTATTTT.

As to this clonotype: A much larger clonotype is one base distant, so this may be a read error. V is TRBV27 and J is TRBJ1-1, with D possibly TRBD1 on 5 matching bases. Trimming cost V 4 bases and J 2 bases, with 14 bases left between them. The germline V gene encodes CDR1 MNHEY and CDR2 SMNVEV (reference sequence). CDR3 length: 15 residues. As DNA, the CDR3 is TGTGCCAGCAGTTCTGAACAGGTGGGTAACACTGAAGCTTTCTTT. Translated: CASSSEQVGNTEAFF.

The chain combines TRBV4-2 with TRBJ2-4; 11 bases fit TRBD2. V dropped 4 bases and J dropped 5; count of bases not matched to a gene: 10. CDR3 length: 17 residues. Germline loops: CDR1 LGHNA, CDR2 YNFKEQ. The CDR3 sequence is CASSPRSGGEEENIQYF. The DNA for the CDR3 is TGTGCCAGCAGCCCTCGTAGCGGGGGGGAGGAAGAAAACATTCAGTACTTC.

This clonotype was observed a few times. V gene TRBV7-2 combines with J gene TRBJ1-2; 9 bases map to TRBD1. V lost 5 bases and J lost 7; bases outside the gene matches: 20. Germline loops: CDR1 SGHTA, CDR2 FQGNSA. The CDR3 runs 18 residues. The CDR3 here is CASSQSGTGIFGEGGYTF. In nucleotides, the CDR3 is TGTGCCAGCAGCCAATCCGGGACAGGGATCTTCGGGGAGGGTGGCTACACCTTC.

V and J are TRBV12-3 or TRBV12-4 and TRBJ1-2; D not resolved. This CDR3 is built from 13 residues. Between the trimmed V and J ends, which lost 1 base and 7 bases, there was a span of 10 bases. The CDR3 DNA reads as TGTGCCAGCAGTTTAGACTTTTCCCCTGGCTACACCTTC. Residues: CASSLDFSPGYTF.

By sample share, this clonotype is medium-sized. V and J are TRBV30 and TRBJ1-2; maybe TRBD1 (6 bases). The CDR3 consists of 13 residues. Trimming pared 2 bases from V and 2 bases from J, leaving 9 bases between. In germline, CDR1 is GTSNPN, CDR2 SVGIG (reference sequence). CDR3 in DNA: TGTGCCTGGAGTACCACAGGGAACTATGGCTACACCTTC. This translates into CAWSTTGNYGYTF.